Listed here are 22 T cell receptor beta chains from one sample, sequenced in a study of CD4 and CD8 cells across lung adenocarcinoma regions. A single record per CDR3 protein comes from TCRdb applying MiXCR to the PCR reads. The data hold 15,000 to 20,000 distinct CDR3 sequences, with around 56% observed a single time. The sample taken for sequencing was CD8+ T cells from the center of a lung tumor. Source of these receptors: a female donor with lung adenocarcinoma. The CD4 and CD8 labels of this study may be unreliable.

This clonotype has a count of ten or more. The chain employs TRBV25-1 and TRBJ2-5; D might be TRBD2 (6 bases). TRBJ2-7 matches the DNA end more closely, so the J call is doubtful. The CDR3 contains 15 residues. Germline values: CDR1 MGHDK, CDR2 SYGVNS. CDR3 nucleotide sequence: TGTGCCAGCAGTAAGGGGAGGTGGGGCGCATACGAGCAGTACTTC. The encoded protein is CASSKGRWGAYEQYF.

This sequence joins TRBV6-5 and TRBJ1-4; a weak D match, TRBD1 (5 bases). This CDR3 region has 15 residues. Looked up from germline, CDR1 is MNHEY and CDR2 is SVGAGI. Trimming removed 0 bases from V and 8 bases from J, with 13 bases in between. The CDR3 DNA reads TGTGCCAGCAGTTACTCGAATCAGGGTATGGAAAAACTGTTTTTT. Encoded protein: CASSYSNQGMEKLFF.

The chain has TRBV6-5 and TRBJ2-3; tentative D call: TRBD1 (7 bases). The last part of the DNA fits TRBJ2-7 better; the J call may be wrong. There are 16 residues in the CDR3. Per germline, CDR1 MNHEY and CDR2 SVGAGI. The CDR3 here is CASSSPRDRSTDTQYF. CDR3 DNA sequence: TGTGCCAGCAGTTCGCCGCGGGACAGAAGCACAGACACGCAGTACTTC.

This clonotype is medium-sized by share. CDR3 sequence (DNA): TGTGCCAGCAGCTTTGGGACACAGGGTGGCGATGAGACCCAGTACTTC. Translated: CASSFGTQGGDETQYF. The chain uses TRBV6-5 and TRBJ2-1, with a possible D match to TRBD1 (6 bases). The J call could be wrong; TRBJ2-5 is a better fit for the DNA end. This CDR3 spans 16 amino acids. The germline CDR1 and CDR2 sequences are MNHEY and SVGAGI.

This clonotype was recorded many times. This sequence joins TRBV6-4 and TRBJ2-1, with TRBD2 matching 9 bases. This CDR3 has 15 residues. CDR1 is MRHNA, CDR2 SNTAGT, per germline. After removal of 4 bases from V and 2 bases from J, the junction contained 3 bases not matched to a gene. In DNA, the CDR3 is TGTGCCAGCAGTGGTTCTAGCGGGGCCTACAATGAGCAGTTCTTC. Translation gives CASSGSSGAYNEQFF.

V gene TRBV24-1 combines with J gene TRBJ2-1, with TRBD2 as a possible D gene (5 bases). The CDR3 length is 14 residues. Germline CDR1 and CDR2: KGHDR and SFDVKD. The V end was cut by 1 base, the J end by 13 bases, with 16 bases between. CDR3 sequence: CATSDLGGRETQFF. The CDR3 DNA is TGTGCCACCAGTGATTTAGGAGGCCGAGAGACCCAGTTCTTC.

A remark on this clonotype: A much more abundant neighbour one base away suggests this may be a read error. Written as DNA, the CDR3 is TGTGCCAGCAGAAGCAGGGGGGGGTCAGACAATGAGCAGTACTTC. Its translation: CASRSRGGSDNEQYF. The chain is built from TRBV7-3 and TRBJ2-4, with D tentatively TRBD1 or TRBD2 (7 bases each). The CDR3 is made up of 15 amino acids. Germline V gene data show CDR1 as SGHTA and CDR2 as FQGTGA. V shed 6 bases and J shed 13 bases, with 25 bases lying between them.

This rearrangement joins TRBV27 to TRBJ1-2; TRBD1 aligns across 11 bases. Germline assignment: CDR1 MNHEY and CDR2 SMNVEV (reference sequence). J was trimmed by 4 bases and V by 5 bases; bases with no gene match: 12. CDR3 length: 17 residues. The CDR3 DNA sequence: TGTGCCAGCAGTCTGATCTCCGGGACAGGGGGTGGCTATGGCTACACCTTC. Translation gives CASSLISGTGGGYGYTF.

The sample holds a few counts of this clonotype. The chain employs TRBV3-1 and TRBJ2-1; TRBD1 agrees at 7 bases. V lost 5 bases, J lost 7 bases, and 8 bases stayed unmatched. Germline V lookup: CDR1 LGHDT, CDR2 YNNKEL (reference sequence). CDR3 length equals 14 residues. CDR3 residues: CASSSGTDVNEQFF. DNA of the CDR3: TGTGCCAGCAGCTCCGGGACAGACGTGAATGAGCAGTTCTTC.

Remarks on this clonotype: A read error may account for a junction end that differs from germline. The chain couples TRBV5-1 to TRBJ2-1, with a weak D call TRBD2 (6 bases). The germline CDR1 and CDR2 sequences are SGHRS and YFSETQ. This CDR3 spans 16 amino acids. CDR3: CVSSLAPGRGDNEQFF. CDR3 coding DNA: TGCGTCAGCAGCTTGGCCCCGGGGCGCGGGGACAATGAGCAGTTCTTC.

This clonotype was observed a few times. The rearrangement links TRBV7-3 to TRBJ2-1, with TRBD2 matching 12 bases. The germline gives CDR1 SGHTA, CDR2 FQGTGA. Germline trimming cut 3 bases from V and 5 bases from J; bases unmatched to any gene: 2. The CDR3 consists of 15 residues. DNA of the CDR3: TGTGCCAGCAGCTTCAGGACTAGCGGGAACAATGAGCAGTTCTTC. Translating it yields CASSFRTSGNNEQFF.

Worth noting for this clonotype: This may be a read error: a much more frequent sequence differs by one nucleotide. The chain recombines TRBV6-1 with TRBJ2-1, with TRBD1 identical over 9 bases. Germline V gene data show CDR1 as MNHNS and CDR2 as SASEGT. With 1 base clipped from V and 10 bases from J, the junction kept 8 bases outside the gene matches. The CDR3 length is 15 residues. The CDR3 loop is CASSEGTGASYEQFF. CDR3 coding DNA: TGTGCCAGCAGTGAAGGGACAGGGGCTAGCTACGAGCAGTTCTTC.

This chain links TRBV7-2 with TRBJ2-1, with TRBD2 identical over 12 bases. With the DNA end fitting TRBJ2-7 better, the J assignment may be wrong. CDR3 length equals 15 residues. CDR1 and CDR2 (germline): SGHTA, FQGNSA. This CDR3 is CASSLGTSGKYEQYF. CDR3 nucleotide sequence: TGTGCCAGCAGCTTAGGGACTAGCGGGAAATACGAGCAGTACTTC.

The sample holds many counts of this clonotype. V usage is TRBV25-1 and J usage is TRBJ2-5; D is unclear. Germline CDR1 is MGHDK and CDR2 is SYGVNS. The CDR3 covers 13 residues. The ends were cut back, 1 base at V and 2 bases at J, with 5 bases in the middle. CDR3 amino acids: CASSEWPQETQYF. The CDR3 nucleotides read TGTGCCAGCAGTGAATGGCCTCAAGAGACCCAGTACTTC.

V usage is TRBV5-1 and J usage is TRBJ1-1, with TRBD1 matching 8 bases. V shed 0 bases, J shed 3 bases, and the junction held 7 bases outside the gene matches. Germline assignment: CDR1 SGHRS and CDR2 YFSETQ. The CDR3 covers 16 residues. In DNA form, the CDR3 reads TGCGCCAGCAGCTTGGGCGCCAGGGGGCGTGACACTGAAGCTTTCTTT. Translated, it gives CASSLGARGRDTEAFF.

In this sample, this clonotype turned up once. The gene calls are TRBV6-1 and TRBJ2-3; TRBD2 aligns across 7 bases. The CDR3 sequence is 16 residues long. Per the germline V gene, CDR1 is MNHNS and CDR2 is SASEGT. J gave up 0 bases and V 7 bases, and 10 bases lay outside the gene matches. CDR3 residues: CASTPGLNPSTDTQYF. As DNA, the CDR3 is TGTGCCAGCACCCCGGGACTAAATCCTAGCACAGATACGCAGTATTTT.

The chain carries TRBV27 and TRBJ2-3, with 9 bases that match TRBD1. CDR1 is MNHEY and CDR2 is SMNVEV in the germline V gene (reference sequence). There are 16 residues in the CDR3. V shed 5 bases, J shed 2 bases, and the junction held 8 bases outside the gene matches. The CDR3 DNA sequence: TGTGCCAGCAGTCGAGCCGGGACAGGGTACACAGATACGCAGTATTTT. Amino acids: CASSRAGTGYTDTQYF.

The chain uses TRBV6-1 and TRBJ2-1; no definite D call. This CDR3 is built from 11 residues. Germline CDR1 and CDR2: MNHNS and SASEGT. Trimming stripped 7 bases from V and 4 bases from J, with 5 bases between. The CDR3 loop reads CASTHYNEQFF. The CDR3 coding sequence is TGTGCCAGCACCCATTACAATGAGCAGTTCTTC.

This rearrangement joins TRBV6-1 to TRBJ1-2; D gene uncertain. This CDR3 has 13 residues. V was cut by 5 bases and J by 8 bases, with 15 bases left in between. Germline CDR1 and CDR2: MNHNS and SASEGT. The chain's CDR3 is CASSRMSSDGYTF. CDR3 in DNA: TGTGCCAGCAGTCGGATGAGTTCGGACGGCTACACCTTC.

The CDR3 DNA is TGTGCCAGCAGCTGGGGGGTCGTGAATAACTACGAGCAGTACTTC. Its translation is CASSWGVVNNYEQYF. The chain couples TRBV11-2 to TRBJ2-5; D is perhaps TRBD2 (6 bases). The J call may be faulty, since TRBJ2-7 better matches the DNA end. Germline V CDR1 and CDR2: SGHAT, FQNNGV. This CDR3 has 15 amino acids.

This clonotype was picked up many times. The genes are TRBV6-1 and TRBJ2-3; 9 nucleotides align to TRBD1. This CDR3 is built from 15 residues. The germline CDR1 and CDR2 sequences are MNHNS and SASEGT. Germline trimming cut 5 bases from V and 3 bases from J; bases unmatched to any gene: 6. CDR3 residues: CASSKQGAWTDTQYF. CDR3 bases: TGTGCCAGCAGTAAACAGGGGGCTTGGACAGATACGCAGTATTTT.

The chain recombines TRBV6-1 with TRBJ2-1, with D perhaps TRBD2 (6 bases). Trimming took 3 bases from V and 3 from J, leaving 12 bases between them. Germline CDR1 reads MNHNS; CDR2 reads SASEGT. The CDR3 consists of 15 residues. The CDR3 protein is CASSDSLGGYNEQFF. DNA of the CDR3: TGTGCCAGCAGTGATAGTTTGGGGGGCTACAATGAGCAGTTCTTC.